A selection of T cell receptor beta chains follows, all from one sample in a study of cytomegalovirus exposure and HLA in healthy donors. Generated by immunoSEQ multiplex PCR, the TCRdb table keeps only in-frame clones and is missing some. The sample shows about 200,000 clones, more than 75% of them seen only once. The source material was PBMCs. The receptors stem from a middle-aged woman in good health and CMV-seronegative. Each CDR3 is given with its conserved first and last residue. Fields, in order: clone size, V gene, D gene, J gene, CDR3 DNA, CDR3 protein. D genes are given only for firm matches. For some rows the clone size is stated as once, few or many, or as a class when expanded; others skip it.

clone size: .
V gene: TRBV28
D gene: .
J gene: TRBJ2-1
CDR3 DNA: TGTGCCAGCAGTTTATTACCCCGGTTTTGGGGGCAGGACAATGAGCAGTTCTTC
CDR3 protein: CASSLLPRFWGQDNEQFF

clone size: once
V gene: TRBV2
D gene: TRBD1
J gene: TRBJ1-4
CDR3 DNA: TGTGCCAGCAGCCAACGGACAGGGGGGATCGAAAAACTGTTTTTT
CDR3 protein: CASSQRTGGIEKLFF

clone size: .
V gene: TRBV2
D gene: .
J gene: TRBJ1-2
CDR3 DNA: TGTGCCAGCAGTGAACGGGAGTCGGATGGCTACACCTTC
CDR3 protein: CASSERESDGYTF

clone size: .
V gene: TRBV29-1
D gene: .
J gene: TRBJ2-7
CDR3 DNA: TGCAGCTTTCGGGATTTGGGCGACGAGCAGTACTTC
CDR3 protein: CSFRDLGDEQYF

clone size: .
V gene: TRBV5-4
D gene: .
J gene: TRBJ2-4
CDR3 DNA: TGTGCCAGCAGCTTGCCGGCAGGCAAGATTCAGTACTTC
CDR3 protein: CASSLPAGKIQYF

clone size: .
V gene: TRBV7-9
D gene: .
J gene: TRBJ1-2
CDR3 DNA: TGTGCCAGCAGCTTAAGTAGGGGGGGAGACAAGGGCTACACCTTC
CDR3 protein: CASSLSRGGDKGYTF

clone size: .
V gene: TRBV16
D gene: .
J gene: TRBJ2-5
CDR3 DNA: TGTGCCAGCAGCCAATACAGTTCAGAGACCCAGTACTTC
CDR3 protein: CASSQYSSETQYF

clone size: once
V gene: TRBV19
D gene: .
J gene: TRBJ2-4
CDR3 DNA: TGTGCCAGTAGTATAAACGGGGGGCCCCTAGTGATTCAGTACTTC
CDR3 protein: CASSINGGPLVIQYF

clone size: .
V gene: TRBV7-2
D gene: .
J gene: TRBJ2-3
CDR3 DNA: TGTGCCAGCAGCTTCCAGCGCGAGATGGTGACAGATACGCAGTATTTT
CDR3 protein: CASSFQREMVTDTQYF

clone size: once
V gene: TRBV9
D gene: .
J gene: TRBJ2-2
CDR3 DNA: TGTGCCAGCAGCGGAGGCTTCGGGGAGAACACCGGGGAGCTGTTTTTT
CDR3 protein: CASSGGFGENTGELFF

clone size: .
V gene: TRBV6-5
D gene: .
J gene: TRBJ1-6
CDR3 DNA: TGTGCCAGCAGTTATCGTCTCTTTCAGGCACCCCTCCACTTT
CDR3 protein: CASSYRLFQAPLHF

clone size: .
V gene: TRBV11-2
D gene: .
J gene: TRBJ1-6
CDR3 DNA: TGTGCCAGCAGCCGAGCGGCTTCACCCCTCCACTTT
CDR3 protein: CASSRAASPLHF

clone size: .
V gene: TRBV7-9
D gene: .
J gene: TRBJ2-1
CDR3 DNA: TGTGCCAGCAGCGGAGGACAGACCCCCTACAATGAGCAGTTCTTC
CDR3 protein: CASSGGQTPYNEQFF

clone size: .
V gene: TRBV6-6
D gene: TRBD2
J gene: TRBJ2-1
CDR3 DNA: TGTGCCAGCACCGACGCTAGCGGGAGGGCGAAGAATGAGCAGTTCTTC
CDR3 protein: CASTDASGRAKNEQFF

clone size: once
V gene: TRBV11-2
D gene: .
J gene: TRBJ2-2
CDR3 DNA: TGTGCCAGCAGGCCAGGCGGGCGGACGTGGGGGAACACCGGGGAGCTGTTTTTT
CDR3 protein: CASRPGGRTWGNTGELFF

clone size: .
V gene: TRBV28
D gene: TRBD1
J gene: TRBJ1-6
CDR3 DNA: TGTGCCAGCAGTTTGACAGGGAGTTCCTATAATTCACCCCTCCACTTT
CDR3 protein: CASSLTGSSYNSPLHF

clone size: .
V gene: TRBV19
D gene: TRBD1
J gene: TRBJ2-7
CDR3 DNA: TGTGCCAGTAGTCCAACAGGGGATGCCTACGAGCAGTACTTC
CDR3 protein: CASSPTGDAYEQYF

clone size: once
V gene: TRBV5-1
D gene: TRBD1
J gene: TRBJ1-1
CDR3 DNA: TGCGCCAGCAGCCACGGGACAGGGGGCCGCGGAACTGAAGCTTTCTTT
CDR3 protein: CASSHGTGGRGTEAFF

clone size: .
V gene: TRBV5-1
D gene: TRBD2
J gene: TRBJ2-1
CDR3 DNA: TGCGCCAGCAGCTTGCCAGCGGGAGGCGATGAGCAGTTCTTC
CDR3 protein: CASSLPAGGDEQFF

clone size: .
V gene: TRBV18
D gene: .
J gene: TRBJ1-5
CDR3 DNA: TGTGCCAGCTCCCGATCCAGGACATCTAGCAATCAGCCCCAGCATTTT
CDR3 protein: CASSRSRTSSNQPQHF

clone size: .
V gene: TRBV2
D gene: TRBD2
J gene: TRBJ2-1
CDR3 DNA: TGTGCCAGCAGTGAAGTCCCGACCAGCGGGAGGCCCCCGGTAGGATTCTTC
CDR3 protein: CASSEVPTSGRPPVGFF

clone size: .
V gene: TRBV5-4
D gene: TRBD2
J gene: TRBJ2-7
CDR3 DNA: TGTGCCAGCAGCCGATATAGCGGGAGGTCCTCCTACGAGCAGTACTTC
CDR3 protein: CASSRYSGRSSYEQYF

clone size: once
V gene: TRBV6-1
D gene: TRBD1
J gene: TRBJ1-3
CDR3 DNA: TGTGCCACCACAGACAGGGGCTCTGGAAACACCATATATTTT
CDR3 protein: CATTDRGSGNTIYF

clone size: few
V gene: TRBV30
D gene: TRBD2
J gene: TRBJ2-7
CDR3 DNA: TGTGCCTGCGGACTAGCGGGAGCCGAGCAGTACTTC
CDR3 protein: CACGLAGAEQYF

clone size: .
V gene: TRBV7-2
D gene: TRBD1
J gene: TRBJ1-2
CDR3 DNA: TGTGCCAGCAGCTATTCCGGGACAGGGTTTGGCTACACCTTC
CDR3 protein: CASSYSGTGFGYTF

clone size: few
V gene: TRBV15
D gene: .
J gene: TRBJ2-6
CDR3 DNA: TGTGCCACCAGCAGAGAGCAGGGGTCCGGGGCCAACGTCCTGACTTTC
CDR3 protein: CATSREQGSGANVLTF